The present TCR beta chain was sequenced within a study of beta chain features in type 1 diabetes. All of the isolated RNA was reverse transcribed, so expressed TCRB transcripts were sequenced. The protocol was immunoSEQ multiplex PCR, while the TCRdb copy is restricted to in-frame clones and leaves out a portion. The profile covers about 930,000 clones, with 17% appearing a single time and 0.02% to 0.025% taken by the ten largest. The V gene end was trimmed by 4 bases and the J gene end by 6 bases; junction bases not matched to a gene: 5. Per germline, CDR1 LNHDA and CDR2 SQIVND (reference sequence). There are 14 residues in the CDR3.

This chain connects TRBV19 to TRBJ2-3; 9 bases are shared with TRBD2. The receptor comes from a woman between 18 and 29 years old in good health. Input material: naive CD4+ T cells from blood. CDR3 DNA: TGTGCCAGTAGTAGGCGGGAGGGCCGGGATACGCAGTATTTT. This encodes CASSRREGRDTQYF. The full variable domain, with the rest looked up from reference TRBV19 and TRBJ2-3, is DGGITQSPKYLFRKEGQNVTLSCEQNLNHDAMYWYRQDPGQGLRLIYYSQIVNDFQKGDIAEGYSVSREKKESFPLTVTSAQKNPTAFYLCASSRREGRDTQYFGPGTRLTVL.